This TCR beta chain was observed in a study of cytomegalovirus exposure and HLA in healthy donors. Points from the study as a whole: Later analysis identified several of the most significant clusters that appeared linked to common viral pathogens. A link between a missense DCLRE1C variant and TCR beta V- and J-gene trimming emerged from a later analysis. Donors were assumed by presence/absence analyses to have roughly uniform sequencing depth. A later analysis found that most CMV-associated TCR beta chains appeared HLA-restricted.

The V and J ends lost 5 bases and 7 bases, in that order; junction bases with no gene match: 4. The CDR3 is 14 residues long. Germline loops: CDR1 MNHNS, CDR2 SASEGT. In regard to this clone: Its antigen is unknown.

Amplification used 60 Vbeta primers and 13 Jbeta primers. Assay: immunoSEQ multiplex PCR; the TCRdb copy retains only in-frame clones and omits some. The sample holds under 200,000 clones, about 75% seen once. The sample comprised PBMCs. The V and J genes are TRBV6-1 and TRBJ2-1; TRBD1 matches 11 bases. This clonotype was obtained from a male donor in good health and CMV-seronegative. The CDR3 loop reads CASSRTGGSNEQFF. The CDR3, as DNA: TGTGCCAGCAGTCGGACAGGGGGCTCGAATGAGCAGTTCTTC.